The next 24 T cell receptor beta chains were all read from a single sample in a study of T cell repertoires in cytomegalovirus infection. MiXCR was run by TCRdb on the reads, yielding one entry per CDR3 protein. The data contain 310,000 or so distinct CDR3 sequences, 15% to 20% of them singletons. Sequencing used PBMCs. Receptors originate from a human donor in good health (CMV status not recorded). Some clones in this sample may be carry-over from other donors' samples.

The chain is built from TRBV19 and TRBJ1-5, with 8 bases aligning to TRBD1. The CDR3 runs to 16 residues. Germline lookup yields CDR1 LNHDA and CDR2 SQIVND (reference sequence). V was pared by 1 base and J by 2 bases, with 4 bases of the junction left unmatched. The CDR3 DNA is TGTGCCAGTAGTATAGGGACAGGGCTTCGCAATCAGCCCCAGCATTTT. Amino acid sequence: CASSIGTGLRNQPQHF.

This clonotype turned up a few times. The rearrangement joins TRBV20-1 to TRBJ2-1, with TRBD1 matching 11 bases. V was pared by 3 bases and J by 6 bases, with 4 bases of the junction left unmatched. The length of the CDR3 is 14 residues. CDR1 is DFQATT, CDR2 SNEGSKA, per germline (reference sequence). CDR3: CSASSGTGGNEQFF. The CDR3 nucleotides read TGCAGTGCTAGTTCCGGGACAGGGGGCAATGAGCAGTTCTTC.

V is TRBV4-2 and J is TRBJ1-5; 7 bases match TRBD1. The CDR3 has 15 residues. From germline, CDR1 is LGHNA and CDR2 YNFKEQ. V shed 4 bases and J 4 bases; nucleotides not matched to a gene: 7. This CDR3 reads CASSRNQGQNQPQHF. In DNA, the CDR3 is TGTGCCAGCAGCCGGAACCAGGGACAGAATCAGCCCCAGCATTTT.

This clonotype was observed many times. The chain carries TRBV19 and TRBJ1-5; 10 bases are shared with TRBD1. The ends lost 1 base at V and 2 bases at J; junction bases unmatched: 8. Germline lookup yields CDR1 LNHDA and CDR2 SQIVND (reference sequence). The CDR3 is 18 amino acids. The CDR3 region has the DNA TGTGCCAGTAGTATAGCCCGGGACAGGGGTGGAGGCAATCAGCCCCAGCATTTT. Residues: CASSIARDRGGGNQPQHF.

The table lists this clonotype with many counts. The chain is built from TRBV7-2 and TRBJ2-1; 9 bases align to TRBD2. The CDR3 loop spans 15 amino acids. Trimming at V came to 3 bases and at J to 5 bases, leaving 5 bases not matched to a gene. CDR1 SGHTA and CDR2 FQGNSA come from the germline V gene. CDR3 coding DNA: TGTGCCAGCAGCTTGGCGGGGGGGATAAACAATGAGCAGTTCTTC. It specifies CASSLAGGINNEQFF.

V is TRBV25-1 and J is TRBJ1-3; D ambiguous. CDR1 is MGHDK, CDR2 SYGVNS, per germline. The CDR3 is 15 residues long. Trimming cost V 4 bases and J 0 bases, with 10 bases left between them. CDR3 sequence: CASSVREISGNTIYF. The CDR3, as DNA: TGTGCCAGCAGTGTTCGGGAGATCTCTGGAAACACCATATATTTT. Filled out from reference TRBV25-1 and TRBJ1-3, the complete variable domain reads EADIYQTPRYLVIGTGKKITLECSQTMGHDKMYWYQQDPGMELHLIHYSYGVNSTEKGDLSSESTVSRIRTEHFPLTLESARPSHTSQYLCASSVREISGNTIYFGEGSWLTVV.

This clonotype was recorded at least ten times. This chain connects TRBV6-6 to TRBJ1-5; D is perhaps TRBD1 (6 bases). The CDR3 spans 13 residues. V lost 7 bases, J lost 7 bases, and 14 bases lay in between. Germline CDR1 MNHNY, CDR2 SVGAGI (reference sequence). The CDR3: CASMSGGWQPQHF. The CDR3 DNA is TGTGCCAGCATGTCGGGGGGCTGGCAGCCCCAGCATTTT.

This chain connects TRBV7-2 to TRBJ1-5; D is undetermined. This CDR3 region has 13 residues. Germline V gives CDR1 SGHTA, CDR2 FQGNSA. Trimming removed 2 bases from V and 5 bases from J, with 7 bases in between. The CDR3 DNA follows: TGTGCCAGCAGCTTATTGTGGCATCAGCCCCAGCATTTT. The encoded protein is CASSLLWHQPQHF.

The gene calls are TRBV28 and TRBJ1-1; a possible D gene is TRBD1 (5 bases). The CDR3 loop spans 22 amino acids. V was pared by 8 bases and J by 0 bases, with 37 bases between. Germline values: CDR1 MDHEN, CDR2 SYDVKM. The CDR3 DNA follows: TGTGCCAGCGTAGAAGAGGTTGCGACGATCCCGGGACCGGACGACATGAACACTGAAGCTTTCTTT. It encodes CASVEEVATIPGPDDMNTEAFF.

The chain employs TRBV6-1 and TRBJ1-4; TRBD1 matches at 8 bases. Losses at the gene ends were 10 bases for V and 7 bases for J; bases not matched to a gene: 14. Germline V gives CDR1 MNHNS, CDR2 SASEGT. The CDR3 loop spans 15 amino acids. This CDR3 is CATRLGDRMGEKLFF. CDR3 nucleotide sequence: TGTGCCACCCGTCTGGGGGACAGGATGGGTGAAAAACTGTTTTTT.

This chain uses TRBV20-1 with TRBJ1-6; TRBD1 matches at 9 bases. CDR1 is DFQATT and CDR2 is SNEGSKA in the germline V gene (reference sequence). Trimming at V came to 6 bases and at J to 10 bases, leaving 10 bases not matched to a gene. CDR3 length: 14 residues. The CDR3 DNA follows: TGCAGTGCCAGAAGCACAGGGGGCGGATCACCCCTCCACTTT. Translation: CSARSTGGGSPLHF.

This clonotype was found many times. V and J are TRBV7-2 and TRBJ2-3; 9 bases line up with TRBD2. V lost 2 bases to trimming and J lost 3 bases; unmatched junction nucleotides: 12. The CDR3 length is 18 residues. Germline loops: CDR1 SGHTA, CDR2 FQGNSA. In DNA form, the CDR3 reads TGTGCCAGCAGCTTAATGGCGGGGGGGGGGAAGCATACAGATACGCAGTATTTT. As protein: CASSLMAGGGKHTDTQYF.

The table lists this clonotype with a few counts. This rearrangement joins TRBV2 to TRBJ2-7; weak D call: TRBD1 (6 bases). V gave up 4 bases and J gave up 3 bases, with 10 bases separating them. CDR3 length: 13 amino acids. CDR1 and CDR2 from the germline V gene are SNHLY and FYNNEI. CDR3 sequence: CASSGDINYEQYF. The CDR3 region has the DNA TGTGCCAGCAGTGGGGACATCAACTACGAGCAGTACTTC. Filled out from reference TRBV2 and TRBJ2-7, the complete variable domain reads EPEVTQTPSHQVTQMGQEVILRCVPISNHLYFYWYRQILGQKVEFLVSFYNNEISEKSEIFDDQFSVERPDGSNFTLKIRSTKLEDSAMYFCASSGDINYEQYFGPGTRLTVT.

This CDR3 is CASSLVLRDGRSYEQYF. The CDR3 DNA follows: TGTGCCAGCAGCTTAGTACTCCGGGACGGGCGCTCCTACGAGCAGTACTTC. J is TRBJ2-7 and V is TRBV7-9; tentatively, D is TRBD1 or TRBD2 (5 bases each). CDR1 and CDR2 from the germline V gene are SEHNR and FQNEAQ (reference sequence). Trimming removed 1 base at V and 0 bases at J, with 16 bases between. The CDR3 has 17 amino acids.

This clonotype has a handful of counts. The chain uses TRBV11-2 and TRBJ1-2, with D uncertain. CDR3 length: 18 amino acids. Germline values: CDR1 SGHAT, CDR2 FQNNGV. The ends were cut back, 0 bases at V and 4 bases at J, with 21 bases in the middle. The CDR3 coding sequence is TGTGCCAGCAGCTTAGATGCAGTCGCGCGGGGTGGCGTCTATGGCTACACCTTC. Residues: CASSLDAVARGGVYGYTF.

This clonotype has at least ten counts. The rearrangement uses TRBV7-9 and TRBJ2-5, with D possibly called TRBD1 or TRBD2 (6 bases each). V lost 7 bases and J lost 5, with 14 bases in between. The CDR3 covers 13 residues. Germline V gene data show CDR1 as SEHNR and CDR2 as FQNEAQ (reference sequence). This CDR3 is CASIPGAGETQYF. The CDR3 DNA reads TGTGCCAGCATCCCGGGGGCTGGTGAGACCCAGTACTTC.

This clonotype was counted only a few times. The chain uses TRBV10-3 and TRBJ1-2; possibly TRBD1 for D (5 bases). CDR3 size: 14 residues. Trimming cost V 3 bases and J 3 bases, with 11 bases left between them. Looked up from germline, CDR1 is ENHRY and CDR2 is SYGVKD. This CDR3 reads CAISDQGLHYGYTF. The CDR3 region has the DNA TGTGCCATCAGTGATCAGGGATTGCACTATGGCTACACCTTC.

The chain uses TRBV28 and TRBJ2-5; D is unresolved. Deletions cut 3 bases from V and 2 bases from J, with 7 bases between. Germline CDR1 MDHEN, CDR2 SYDVKM. The CDR3 consists of 13 residues. CDR3: CASSFFGQETQYF. The CDR3 nucleotides are TGTGCCAGCAGTTTTTTTGGGCAAGAGACCCAGTACTTC.

CDR3 protein: CASSSVGTLGEKLFF. The CDR3 nucleotides are TGTGCCAGCAGCTCAGTCGGGACTCTGGGAGAAAAACTGTTTTTT. The chain recombines TRBV7-9 with TRBJ1-4; weak D call: TRBD1 (5 bases). CDR1 is SEHNR, CDR2 FQNEAQ, per germline (reference sequence). This CDR3 is 15 amino acids long. V was cut by 4 bases and J by 8 bases, with 17 bases left in between.

The chain couples TRBV25-1 to TRBJ2-7, with D possibly being TRBD1 (6 bases). The CDR3 is made up of 15 amino acids. Germline V gene lookup returns CDR1 MGHDK and CDR2 SYGVNS. Trimming pared 2 bases from V and 4 bases from J, leaving 15 bases between. The DNA of the CDR3 is TGTGCCAGCAGTGAAATGCAGGGGTCGCGATACGAGCAGTACTTC. This sequence encodes CASSEMQGSRYEQYF.

This clonotype was observed a few times. The J gene is TRBJ1-5, the V gene TRBV7-2, with a tentative D call TRBD1 (6 bases). CDR1 and CDR2 (germline): SGHTA, FQGNSA. CDR3 size: 13 residues. Between the trimmed V and J ends, which lost 5 bases and 5 bases, there was a span of 10 bases. The CDR3 DNA sequence: TGTGCCAGCAGCGGATACAGGGATCAGCCCCAGCATTTT. Its translation is CASSGYRDQPQHF.

CDR3 loop: CASTSSQAGTNTEAFF. DNA for the CDR3: TGTGCCAGCACCTCCTCTCAGGCAGGGACGAACACTGAAGCTTTCTTT. The V and J genes are TRBV6-1 and TRBJ1-1; D is possibly TRBD1 (5 bases). This CDR3 region has 16 residues. The germline V gene has CDR1 MNHNS and CDR2 SASEGT. V was clipped by 7 bases and J by 1 base, with 19 bases between them.

This clonotype has ten or more counts. The chain carries TRBV28 and TRBJ2-6, with a possible D match to TRBD1 (5 bases). V was pared by 7 bases and J by 4 bases, with 17 bases between. Germline loops: CDR1 MDHEN, CDR2 SYDVKM. This CDR3 is built from 16 residues. The DNA for the CDR3 is TGTGCCAGCACCGTCTCGGCAGGGCCCGGGGCCAACGTCCTGACTTTC. Translating gives CASTVSAGPGANVLTF.

This clonotype was recorded a few times. The V gene is TRBV5-1, the J gene TRBJ2-7; D gene uncertain. Trimming took off 0 bases at V and 2 bases at J, with 9 bases between the two ends. The CDR3 is 14 amino acids. CDR1 and CDR2 from the germline V gene are SGHRS and YFSETQ. CDR3 amino acids: CASSLEGPPYEQYF. The CDR3 nucleotides read TGCGCCAGCAGCTTGGAAGGGCCCCCCTACGAGCAGTACTTC.